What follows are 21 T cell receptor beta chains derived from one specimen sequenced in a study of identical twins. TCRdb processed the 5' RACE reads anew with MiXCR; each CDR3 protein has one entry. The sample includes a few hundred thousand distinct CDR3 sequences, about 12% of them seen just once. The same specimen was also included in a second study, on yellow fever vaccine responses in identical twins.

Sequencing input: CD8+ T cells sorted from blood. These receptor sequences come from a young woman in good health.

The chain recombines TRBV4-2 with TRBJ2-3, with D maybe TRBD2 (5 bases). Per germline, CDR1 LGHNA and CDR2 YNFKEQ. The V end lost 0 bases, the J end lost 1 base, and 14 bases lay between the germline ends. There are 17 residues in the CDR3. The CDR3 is CASSQDYGGGGTDTQYF. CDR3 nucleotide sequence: TGTGCCAGCAGCCAAGATTACGGAGGCGGCGGCACAGATACGCAGTATTTT.

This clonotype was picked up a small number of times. The CDR3 DNA reads as TGTGCCAGCAGTTTATCCGGCAGATTCTACGAGCAGTACTTC. This translates into CASSLSGRFYEQYF. The chain couples TRBV27 to TRBJ2-7; D is undetermined. The V gene lost 0 bases and the J gene lost 3 bases, with 9 bases spanning the gap. The CDR3 consists of 14 residues. Per the germline V gene, CDR1 is MNHEY and CDR2 is SMNVEV (reference sequence).

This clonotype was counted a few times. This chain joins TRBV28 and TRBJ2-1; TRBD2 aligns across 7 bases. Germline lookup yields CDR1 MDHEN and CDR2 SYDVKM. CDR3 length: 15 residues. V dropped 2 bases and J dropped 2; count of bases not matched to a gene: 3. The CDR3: CASSLVRETYNEQFF. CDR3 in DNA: TGTGCCAGCAGTTTAGTGCGGGAGACCTACAATGAGCAGTTCTTC.

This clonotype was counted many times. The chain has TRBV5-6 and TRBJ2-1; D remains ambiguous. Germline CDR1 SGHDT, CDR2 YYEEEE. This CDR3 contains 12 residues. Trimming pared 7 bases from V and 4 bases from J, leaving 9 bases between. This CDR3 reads CASGGFYNEQFF. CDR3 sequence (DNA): TGTGCCAGCGGTGGTTTTTACAATGAGCAGTTCTTC.

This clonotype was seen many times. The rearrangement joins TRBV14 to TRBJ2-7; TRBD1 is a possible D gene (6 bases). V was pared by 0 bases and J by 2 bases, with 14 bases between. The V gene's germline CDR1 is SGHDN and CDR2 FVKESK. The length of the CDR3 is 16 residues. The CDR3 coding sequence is TGTGCCAGCAGCCAAGATAGGAGGACAGTAACCTACGAGCAGTACGTC. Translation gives CASSQDRRTVTYEQYV.

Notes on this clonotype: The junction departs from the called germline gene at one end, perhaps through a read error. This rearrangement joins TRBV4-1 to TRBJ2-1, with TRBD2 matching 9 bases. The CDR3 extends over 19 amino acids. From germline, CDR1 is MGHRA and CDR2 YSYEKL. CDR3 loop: CASSQDWAAGGPKSNGQFF. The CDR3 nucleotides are TGCGCCAGCAGCCAAGATTGGGCGGCGGGGGGGCCTAAGTCCAATGGGCAGTTCTTC.

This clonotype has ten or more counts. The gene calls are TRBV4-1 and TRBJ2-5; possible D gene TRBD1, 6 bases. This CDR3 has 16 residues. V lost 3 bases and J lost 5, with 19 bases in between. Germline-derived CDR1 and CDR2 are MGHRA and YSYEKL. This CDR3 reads CASSQDGQGGQETQYF. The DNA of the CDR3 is TGCGCCAGCAGCCAGGACGGACAAGGTGGACAGGAGACCCAGTACTTC.

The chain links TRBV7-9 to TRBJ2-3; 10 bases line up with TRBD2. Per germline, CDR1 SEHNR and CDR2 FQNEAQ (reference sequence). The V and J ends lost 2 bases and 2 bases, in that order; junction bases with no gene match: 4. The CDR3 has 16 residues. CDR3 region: CASSLLAGANTDTQYF. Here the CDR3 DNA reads TGTGCCAGCAGCTTACTAGCGGGGGCTAACACAGATACGCAGTATTTT.

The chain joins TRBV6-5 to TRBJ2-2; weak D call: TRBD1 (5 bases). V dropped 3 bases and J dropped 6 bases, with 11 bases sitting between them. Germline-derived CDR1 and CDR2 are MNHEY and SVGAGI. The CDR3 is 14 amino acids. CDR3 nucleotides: TGTGCCAGCAGTTATGGAGCAGGGTCCGGGGAGCTGTTTTTT. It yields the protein CASSYGAGSGELFF.

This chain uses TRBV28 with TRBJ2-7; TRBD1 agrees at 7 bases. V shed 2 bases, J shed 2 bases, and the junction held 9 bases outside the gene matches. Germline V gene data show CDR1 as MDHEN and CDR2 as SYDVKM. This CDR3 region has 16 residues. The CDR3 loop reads CASSLMGQITTYEQYF. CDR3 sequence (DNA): TGTGCCAGCAGTTTAATGGGACAGATAACGACCTACGAGCAGTACTTC.

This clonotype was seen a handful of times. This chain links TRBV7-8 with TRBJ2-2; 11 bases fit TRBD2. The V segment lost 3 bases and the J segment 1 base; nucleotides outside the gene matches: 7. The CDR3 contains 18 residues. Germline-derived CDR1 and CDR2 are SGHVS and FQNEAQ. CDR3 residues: CASSFSRLAGMNTGELFF. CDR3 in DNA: TGTGCCAGCAGCTTCTCCCGACTAGCGGGGATGAACACCGGGGAGCTGTTTTTT.

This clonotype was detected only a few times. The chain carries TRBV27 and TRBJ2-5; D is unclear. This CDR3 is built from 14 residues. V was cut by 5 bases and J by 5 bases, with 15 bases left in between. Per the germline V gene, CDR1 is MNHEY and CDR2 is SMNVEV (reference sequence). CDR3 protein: CASSLYVPPETQYF. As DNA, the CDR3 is TGTGCCAGCAGTCTATACGTTCCTCCGGAGACCCAGTACTTC.

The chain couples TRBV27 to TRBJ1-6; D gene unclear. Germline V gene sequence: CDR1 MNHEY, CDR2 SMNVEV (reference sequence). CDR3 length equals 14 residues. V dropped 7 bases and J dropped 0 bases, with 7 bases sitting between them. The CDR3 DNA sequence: TGTGCCAGCAAACCGAGCTCCTATAATTCACCCCTCCACTTT. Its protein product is CASKPSSYNSPLHF.

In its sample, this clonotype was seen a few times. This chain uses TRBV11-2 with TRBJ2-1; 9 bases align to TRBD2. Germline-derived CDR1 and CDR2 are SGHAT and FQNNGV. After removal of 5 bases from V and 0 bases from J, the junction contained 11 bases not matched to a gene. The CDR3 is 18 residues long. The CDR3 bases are TGTGCCAGCAGCCGTAGGTCGCTAGCGGGACGCTCCTACAATGAGCAGTTCTTC. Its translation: CASSRRSLAGRSYNEQFF.

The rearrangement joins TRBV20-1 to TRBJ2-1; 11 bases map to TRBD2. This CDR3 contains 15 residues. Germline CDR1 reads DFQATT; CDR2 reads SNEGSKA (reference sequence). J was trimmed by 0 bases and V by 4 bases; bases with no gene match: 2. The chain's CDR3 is CSAKLAGGSYNEQFF. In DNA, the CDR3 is TGCAGTGCTAAGCTAGCGGGGGGCTCCTACAATGAGCAGTTCTTC.

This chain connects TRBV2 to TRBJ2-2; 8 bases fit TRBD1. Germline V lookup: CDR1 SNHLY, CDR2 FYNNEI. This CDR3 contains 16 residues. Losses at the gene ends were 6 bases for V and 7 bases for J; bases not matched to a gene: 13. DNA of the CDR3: TGTGCCAGCAGGGATCGACAGGGGAGGAACGTCGGGGAGCTGTTTTTT. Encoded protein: CASRDRQGRNVGELFF.

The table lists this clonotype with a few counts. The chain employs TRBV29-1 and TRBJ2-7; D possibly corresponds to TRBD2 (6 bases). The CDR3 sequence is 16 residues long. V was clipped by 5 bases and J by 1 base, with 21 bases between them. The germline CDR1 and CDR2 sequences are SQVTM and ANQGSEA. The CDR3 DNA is TGCAGCGTTTCGGGTGGAGGGAACATAGGTTCCTACGAGCAGTACTTC. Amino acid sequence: CSVSGGGNIGSYEQYF.

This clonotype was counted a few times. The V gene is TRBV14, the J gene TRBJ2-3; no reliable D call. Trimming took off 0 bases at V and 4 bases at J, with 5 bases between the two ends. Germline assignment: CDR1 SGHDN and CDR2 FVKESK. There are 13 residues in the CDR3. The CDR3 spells CASSQEVSDTQYF. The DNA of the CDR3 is TGTGCCAGCAGCCAAGAGGTGTCAGATACGCAGTATTTT.

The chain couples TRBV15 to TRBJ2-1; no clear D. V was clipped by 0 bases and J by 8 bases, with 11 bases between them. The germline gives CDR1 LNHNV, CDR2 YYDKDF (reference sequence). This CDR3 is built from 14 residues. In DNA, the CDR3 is TGTGCCACCAGCAGAGATCGTGGGTGGGATGAGCAGTTCTTC. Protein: CATSRDRGWDEQFF.

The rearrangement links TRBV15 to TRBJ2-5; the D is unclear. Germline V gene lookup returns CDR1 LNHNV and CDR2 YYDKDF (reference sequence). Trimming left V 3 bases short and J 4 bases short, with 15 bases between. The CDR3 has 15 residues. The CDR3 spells CATSRSHGSGETQYF. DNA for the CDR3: TGTGCCACCAGCAGGTCACACGGAAGTGGAGAGACCCAGTACTTC.

The chain's CDR3 is CASSLGGGGSDNEQFF. As DNA, the CDR3 is TGTGCCAGCAGCCTTGGGGGGGGAGGGTCGGACAATGAGCAGTTCTTC. The chain joins TRBV9 to TRBJ2-1; 7 bases align to TRBD2. CDR1 is SGDLS and CDR2 is YYNGEE in the germline V gene. V shed 4 bases, J shed 5 bases, and the junction held 12 bases outside the gene matches. The CDR3 runs to 16 residues.